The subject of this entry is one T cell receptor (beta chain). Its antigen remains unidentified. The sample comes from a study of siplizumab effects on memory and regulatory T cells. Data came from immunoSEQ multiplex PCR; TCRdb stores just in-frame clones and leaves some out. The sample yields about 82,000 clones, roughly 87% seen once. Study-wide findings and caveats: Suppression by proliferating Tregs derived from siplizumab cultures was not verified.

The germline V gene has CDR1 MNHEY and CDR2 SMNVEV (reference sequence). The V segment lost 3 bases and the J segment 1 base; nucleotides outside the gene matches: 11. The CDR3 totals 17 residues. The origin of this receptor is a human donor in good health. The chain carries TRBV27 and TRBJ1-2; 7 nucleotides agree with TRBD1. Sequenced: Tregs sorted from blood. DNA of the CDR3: TGTGCCAGCAGTTTCCGCGGGACAGTTGCCTTTAACTATGGCTACACCTTC. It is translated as CASSFRGTVAFNYGYTF.